The 8 T cell receptor beta chains below come from one sample, sequenced in a study of monozygotic twins with inflammatory bowel disease. TCRdb reprocessed the 5' RACE reads and reports one entry per CDR3 protein, with no DNA. This sample contains 200,000 to 250,000 distinct CDR3 sequences. The specimen was blood. The source is a human donor with ulcerative colitis or Crohn's disease, or a healthy co-twin of an affected twin (not recorded which).

The genes are TRBV12-3 or TRBV12-4 and TRBJ2-4. The CDR3 length is 14 residues. CDR3 sequence reads: CASSLGIAKNIQYF.

The V and J genes are TRBV29-1 and TRBJ1-1; TCRdb's D call of TRBD1 is untestable without DNA. This CDR3 is built from 15 residues. The V gene's germline CDR1 is SQVTM and CDR2 ANQGSEA. The CDR3: CSVELTGYEDTEAFF.

V usage is TRBV18 and J usage is TRBJ1-1. The length of the CDR3 is 14 residues. The V gene's germline CDR1 is KGHSH and CDR2 LQKENI. CDR3 sequence: CASSPDMQNTEAFF.

The chain couples TRBV5-1 to TRBJ2-3; TCRdb selects TRBD1, and the lack of DNA leaves this call unchecked. The CDR3 is made up of 14 amino acids. Germline V gives CDR1 SGHRS, CDR2 YFSETQ. The CDR3 region is CASSSGTLGDTQYF.

This CDR3 is CASSDGPPLYNEQFF. The chain has TRBV10-1 and TRBJ2-1; TCRdb names TRBD1, which stays unverified in the absence of DNA. CDR1 is WNHNN and CDR2 is SYGVQD in the germline V gene (reference sequence). There are 15 residues in the CDR3.

J is TRBJ2-2 and V is TRBV20-1; lacking DNA, the TRBD1 call made by TCRdb goes unchecked. Germline values: CDR1 DFQATT, CDR2 SNEGSKA (reference sequence). The CDR3 length is 14 residues. This CDR3 is CSAQGRPNTGELFF.

The V call is TRBV9, the J call TRBJ2-1; without DNA, the TCRdb call of TRBD2 cannot be checked. The CDR3 loop spans 15 amino acids. Germline V gene lookup returns CDR1 SGDLS and CDR2 YYNGEE. The CDR3 sequence: CASSSVSGAWNEQFF.

J is TRBJ2-3 and V is TRBV14; absent DNA, TCRdb's TRBD1 call cannot be checked. In germline, CDR1 is SGHDN, CDR2 FVKESK. CDR3 length: 16 amino acids. The CDR3 protein is CASSPGLGGPPDTQYF.